The sequence of this TCR beta chain was determined in a study of blood T cell repertoires in COVID-19. Libraries were prepared by immunoSEQ multiplex PCR; TCRdb keeps only in-frame clonotypes and omits some of them. Of nearly 250,000 clones in the sample, just under 90% are singletons; the top ten hold 0.85% to 0.95%. Individuals aged about 18 to 89 years were recruited from 20 to 25 US areas. This clonotype was sampled from a man over 45 who had been exposed to COVID-19. Sequenced material: PBMCs or T cells enriched from blood (not recorded which).

The CDR3 sequence: CATSTQSSYNSPLHF. The CDR3 region has the DNA TGTGCCACCAGCACACAGAGCTCCTATAATTCACCCCTCCACTTT. The genes are TRBV15 and TRBJ1-6; no clear D gene. Germline loops: CDR1 LNHNV, CDR2 YYDKDF (reference sequence). The germline V and J ends were trimmed by 4 bases and 0 bases, with 7 bases remaining between them. The length of the CDR3 is 15 residues.